These 3 T cell receptor beta chains came from one sample sequenced in a study of human T cells and chemical hapten exposure. Via MiXCR, TCRdb re-called the RACE reads, giving one row per CDR3 protein. The sample records 150,000 to 200,000 distinct CDR3 sequences, approximately 15% being singletons. As for time point: patch test 1, 2 weeks after DPC sensitization. The treatment here: therapeutic diphenylcyclopropenone sensitization with weekly scalp DPC. The starting material was whole blood, obtained in connection with sensitization to the hapten diphenylcyclopropenone (DPC). The receptors come from a woman aged 25 to 39 with alopecia areata. Some clones in this sample may be carry-over from other donors' samples.

There are a few counts of this clonotype. The V gene is TRBV5-4, the J gene TRBJ1-1; 8 bases match TRBD1. The CDR3 consists of 15 residues. Germline V gene lookup returns CDR1 SGHNT and CDR2 YYREEE (reference sequence). V was pared by 5 bases and J by 0 bases, with 6 bases of the junction left unmatched. The DNA of the CDR3 is TGTGCCAGCAGTCCCACAGGGGGAATGAACACTGAAGCTTTCTTT. It translates to CASSPTGGMNTEAFF. Combining the CDR3 with reference TRBV5-4 and TRBJ1-1 gives the whole variable domain ETGVTQSPTHLIKTRGQQVTLRCSSQSGHNTVSWYQQALGQGPQFIFQYYREEENGRGNFPPRFSGLQFPNYSSELNVNALELDDSALYLCASSPTGGMNTEAFFGQGTRLTVV.

The CDR3 reads CASRLTSRYTDTQYF. For the CDR3, the DNA is TGTGCCAGCAGATTGACTAGCCGCTACACAGATACGCAGTATTTT. The chain carries TRBV7-2 and TRBJ2-3, with 7 bases lining up with TRBD2. Looked up from germline, CDR1 is SGHTA and CDR2 is FQGNSA. V shed 6 bases, J shed 2 bases, and the junction held 8 bases outside the gene matches. The CDR3 contains 15 residues.

The rearrangement uses TRBV20-1 and TRBJ2-1; D is undetermined. CDR3 size: 13 residues. V was trimmed by 4 bases and J by 0 bases, leaving 7 bases between them. The germline CDR1 and CDR2 sequences are DFQATT and SNEGSKA (reference sequence). The chain's CDR3 is CSAKESSYNEQFF. Written as DNA, the CDR3 is TGCAGTGCTAAAGAGAGCTCCTACAATGAGCAGTTCTTC.